This is a list of T cell receptor beta chains from one sample in a study of CD8+ T cells in alopecia areata. Profiling relied on immunoSEQ multiplex PCR, and the TCRdb table lists in-frame clones only, not all of them. The sample carries around 97,000 clones, over 75% recorded once. The sample here was CD8+ T cells sorted from blood, taken between weeks 30 and 35, from a patient treated with tofacitinib. Source of these receptors: a human donor with alopecia areata. The CDR3 runs from the conserved cysteine through the conserved F or W. Each record gives: J gene, V gene, D gene, clone size, CDR3 DNA, CDR3 protein. D genes are given only for firm matches. Clone size is given for some rows only: seen once, a few or many times, or a class if the clone is expanded.

>TRBJ2-7|TRBV7-7|NA|NA
TGTGCTAGCAGCTTAGGAGCAGGGCCCTCCTACGAGCAGTACTTC
CASSLGAGPSYEQYF
>TRBJ2-2|TRBV29-1|NA|few
TGCAGCGTTGATGGAGAGGTCGGGGAGCTGTTTTTT
CSVDGEVGELFF
>TRBJ1-1|TRBV2|TRBD1|NA
TGTGCCAGCAGTACGGACAGGGAACTACCTGGAGCTTTCTTT
CASSTDRELPGAFF
>TRBJ2-7|TRBV5-4|NA|NA
TGTGCCAGCAGCCTCACAGGGACCGGGGTGTACGAGCAGTACTTC
CASSLTGTGVYEQYF
>TRBJ2-1|TRBV25-1|TRBD1|NA
TGTGCCAGCACTCCCACGGGCAGGGGGCTCTACAATGAGCAGTTCTTC
CASTPTGRGLYNEQFF
>TRBJ1-6|TRBV13|NA|NA
TGTGCCAGCAGCCTGAATGAGTCACCCCTCCACTTT
CASSLNESPLHF
>TRBJ2-1|TRBV5-4|NA|NA
TGTGCCAGCAGCTTTGGTGACAATGAGCAGTTCTTC
CASSFGDNEQFF
>TRBJ2-3|TRBV5-6|NA|few
TGTGCCAGCAGCTTGGGAGGAGGGGAGCAGTATTTT
CASSLGGGEQYF
>TRBJ2-1|TRBV7-2|TRBD2|once
TGTGCCAGCAGCAGAATAAGCGGGAGGACCTACAATGAGCAGTTCTTC
CASSRISGRTYNEQFF
>TRBJ2-3|TRBV6-1|TRBD2|once
TGTGCCAGCAGTGAAGCTAGCGGGGGGGCCACAGATACGCAGTATTTT
CASSEASGGATDTQYF
>TRBJ2-1|TRBV27|NA|NA
TGTGCCAGCAGTTTATCCACTAGAGCCAATGAGCAGTTCTTC
CASSLSTRANEQFF
>TRBJ2-7|TRBV7-8|NA|NA
TGTGCCAGCAGCTTAGGAGTCTCCAGGACTATTTCCTACGAGCAGTACTTC
CASSLGVSRTISYEQYF
>TRBJ1-1|TRBV29-1|NA|NA
TGCAGCGTGGGTTCGGACAGAGCGAACACTGAAGCTTTCTTT
CSVGSDRANTEAFF
>TRBJ1-1|TRBV30|NA|once
TGTGCCTGGAGGCCCTTTGGGAACACTGAAGCTTTCTTT
CAWRPFGNTEAFF
>TRBJ2-1|TRBV5-1|NA|NA
TGCGCCAGCAGCTTTGATCCGAACAATGAGCAGTTCTTC
CASSFDPNNEQFF
>TRBJ2-3|TRBV11-3|TRBD2|NA
TGTGCCAGCAGCGGCGGGAGGGATGGCACAGATACGCAGTATTTT
CASSGGRDGTDTQYF
>TRBJ1-1|TRBV9|NA|NA
TGTGCCAGCAGCGACGAAGCCGAGAACACTGAAGCTTTCTTT
CASSDEAENTEAFF
>TRBJ2-7|TRBV9|NA|once
TGTGCCAGCAGCGTAGCCCAAGGCGAGCAGTACTTC
CASSVAQGEQYF
>TRBJ1-4|TRBV7-8|NA|few
TGTGCCAGCAGCTTAACAGGAGAAAAACTGTTTTTT
CASSLTGEKLFF
>TRBJ2-7|TRBV4-2|TRBD1|few
TGTGCCAGCAGCATAGGACAGGGATTCGAGCAGTACTTC
CASSIGQGFEQYF
>TRBJ2-3|TRBV2|NA|NA
TGTGCCAGCAGGGCACCGGGGGATACGCAGTATTTT
CASRAPGDTQYF
>TRBJ2-1|TRBV7-6|TRBD2|NA
TGTGCCAGCAGCTTAGAGGCGGGGGGGCAAAATGAGCAGTTCTTC
CASSLEAGGQNEQFF
>TRBJ2-7|TRBV27|TRBD2|NA
TGTGCCAGCAGTGGCAGGTTCCTCAGCGGGACTAGCGGGAGTCTCTACGAGCAGTACTTC
CASSGRFLSGTSGSLYEQYF
>TRBJ2-7|TRBV5-1|TRBD1|NA
TGCGCCAGCAAATCGACAGGGGTCCACGAGCAGTACTTC
CASKSTGVHEQYF
>TRBJ1-2|TRBV7-6|TRBD1|NA
TGTGCCAGCAGCTTAGCGGGACAGCGCTATGGCTACACCTTC
CASSLAGQRYGYTF
>TRBJ1-1|TRBV7-2|NA|NA
TGTGCCAGCAGCTCGTACAAGAACACTGAAGCTTTCTTT
CASSSYKNTEAFF
>TRBJ2-5|TRBV12-5|NA|NA
TGTGCTAGTGGTTTGATCCCCCTACAAGAGACCCAGTACTTC
CASGLIPLQETQYF
>TRBJ2-7|TRBV7-8|NA|NA
TGTGCCAGCACCCCCACCCTGGCAGTCAAGCCCTACGAGCAGTACTTC
CASTPTLAVKPYEQYF
>TRBJ2-2|TRBV6-1|NA|once
TGTGCCGGGGGTACACGGGAGCTGTTTTTT
CAGGTRELFF
>TRBJ2-2|TRBV29-1|TRBD1|NA
TGCAGCGCCACGGGACAGGGGAGGGTGACCGGGGAGCTGTTTTTT
CSATGQGRVTGELFF
>TRBJ2-1|TRBV7-2|TRBD2|NA
TGTGCCAGCAGCTTAGGATTAGCGGGCTATGAGCAGTTCTTC
CASSLGLAGYEQFF
>TRBJ2-7|TRBV27|NA|NA
TGTGCCAGCAGTTTAACACACCGGGGCCTCTACGAGCAGTACTTC
CASSLTHRGLYEQYF
>TRBJ2-7|TRBV29-1|TRBD2|NA
TGCAGCGTTGAATGGCTAGCGGGCTCCTACGAGCAGTACTTC
CSVEWLAGSYEQYF
>TRBJ2-7|TRBV10-1|NA|NA
TGCGCCAGCAGCCGTGACAGTTCAACCATCTACGAGCAGTACTTC
CASSRDSSTIYEQYF
>TRBJ2-7|TRBV6-5|TRBD2|few
TGTGCCAGCAGTAGGACTAGCGGGACCTACGAGCAGTACTTC
CASSRTSGTYEQYF
>TRBJ1-6|TRBV5-1|NA|NA
TGCGCCAGCAGCTTGGTCTTCAGGACGGTCTTTGGAAATTCACCCCTCCACTTT
CASSLVFRTVFGNSPLHF
>TRBJ2-1|TRBV9|TRBD2|NA
TGTGCCAGCAGCGCATACATAGCGGGAGGGCCTGGGCAGTTCTTC
CASSAYIAGGPGQFF
>TRBJ1-5|TRBV7-9|NA|NA
TGTGCCAGCAGCGACTGGCAGGACCGTCAGCCCCAGCATTTT
CASSDWQDRQPQHF
>TRBJ2-1|TRBV7-3|NA|once
TGTGCCAGCAGCCGGCAGGTCGGGCGCGGGAATGAGCAGTTCTTC
CASSRQVGRGNEQFF
>TRBJ2-3|TRBV5-8|NA|NA
TGTGCCAGCAGCTTGGTGCAGGGGTGGTTTGCAGATACGCAGTATTTT
CASSLVQGWFADTQYF
>TRBJ1-2|TRBV7-2|NA|NA
TGTGCCAGCAGCTCGGGGAACGAGGTTAGGAACTATGGCTACACCTTC
CASSSGNEVRNYGYTF
>TRBJ2-1|TRBV29-1|TRBD2|few
TGCAGCGTTGAAATTAGCGGGGGAGCCTACAATGAGCAGTTCTTC
CSVEISGGAYNEQFF
>TRBJ2-3|TRBV29-1|NA|NA
TGCAGCGTTGAAAGGACAGACCAACTTGATACGCAGTATTTT
CSVERTDQLDTQYF
>TRBJ2-2|TRBV27|NA|NA
TGTGCCAGTTTAGGGGCAGGGAGTAACACCGGGGAGCTGTTTTTT
CASLGAGSNTGELFF
>TRBJ2-1|TRBV20-1|NA|NA
TGCAGTGCTAGTTGGTACAATGAGCAGTTCTTC
CSASWYNEQFF
>TRBJ2-7|TRBV7-9|NA|NA
TGTGCCAGCAGCCCAGATAGCCCAGGCTACGAGCAGTACTTC
CASSPDSPGYEQYF
>TRBJ1-1|TRBV7-9|NA|once
TGTGCTTCAGTCGTAGGGAGGACTGAAGCTTTCTTT
CASVVGRTEAFF
>TRBJ2-7|TRBV29-1|NA|NA
TGCAGCGTCGAAGAAAACAACAGGGAAACCGAGCAGTACTTC
CSVEENNRETEQYF
>TRBJ2-1|TRBV5-1|NA|NA
TGCGCCAGCAGCTTGGGACCGACGTCGGGTGAGCAGTTCTTC
CASSLGPTSGEQFF
>TRBJ2-7|TRBV18|NA|NA
TGTGCCAGCTCACCACCTGACTCCTACGAGCAGTACTTC
CASSPPDSYEQYF
>TRBJ2-7|TRBV5-4|NA|NA
TGTGCCAGCAGCCAGGTGGGGTTCGACTACGAGCAGTACTTC
CASSQVGFDYEQYF
>TRBJ2-7|TRBV7-9|NA|NA
TGTGCCAGCAGCTTTGTGGAGGGGGGCGAGCAGTACTTC
CASSFVEGGEQYF
>TRBJ1-1|TRBV27|NA|NA
TGTGCCAGCTCCTACGAGGGTAATACTGAAGCTTTCTTT
CASSYEGNTEAFF
>TRBJ1-1|TRBV7-9|NA|NA
TGTGCCAGCAGCGGTATTAGGAACACTGAAGCTTTCTTT
CASSGIRNTEAFF
>TRBJ2-7|TRBV5-6|TRBD1|NA
TGTGCCAGCACCGAGGGACAGGGAGTGGGCGAGCAGTACTTC
CASTEGQGVGEQYF
>TRBJ2-7|TRBV11-2|NA|NA
TGTGCCAGCAGCTTTGGAATAGGTCGCACCTACGAGCAGTACTTC
CASSFGIGRTYEQYF
>TRBJ2-7|TRBV29-1|TRBD2|NA
TGCAGCGTTGAGGGAGGGACCTACGAGCAGTACTTC
CSVEGGTYEQYF
>TRBJ1-1|TRBV27|NA|NA
TGTGCCAGCAGTTTAAGGGGCTCGAGCACTGAAGCTTTCTTT
CASSLRGSSTEAFF
>TRBJ2-3|TRBV7-3|TRBD2|NA
TGTGCCAGCCAACTTGGGGGGGCAGATACGCAGTATTTT
CASQLGGADTQYF
>TRBJ2-2|TRBV4-2|NA|NA
TGTGCCAGCAGCCAAGATCCGCTGGGCACCGGGGAGCTGTTTTTT
CASSQDPLGTGELFF